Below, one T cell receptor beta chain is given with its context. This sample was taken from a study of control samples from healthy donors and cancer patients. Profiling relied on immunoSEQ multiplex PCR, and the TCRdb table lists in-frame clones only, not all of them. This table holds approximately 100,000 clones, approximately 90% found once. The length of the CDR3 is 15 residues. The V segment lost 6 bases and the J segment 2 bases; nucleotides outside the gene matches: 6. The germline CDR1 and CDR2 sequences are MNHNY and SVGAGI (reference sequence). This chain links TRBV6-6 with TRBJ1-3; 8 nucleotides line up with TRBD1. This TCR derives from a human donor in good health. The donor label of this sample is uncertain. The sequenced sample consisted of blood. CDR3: CASRLDRGPGNTIYF. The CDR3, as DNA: TGTGCCAGCAGACTTGACAGGGGCCCTGGAAACACCATATATTTT.